The 10 T cell receptor beta chains listed next were all sequenced from one sample in a study of T cell responses to AZD1222 COVID-19 vaccine. The table came from immunoSEQ multiplex PCR; TCRdb's copy has only in-frame clones and leaves some out. This sample yields some 200,000 clones, of which roughly nine tenths are seen a single time; 3% to 3.5% belongs to the top ten. This specimen was peripheral blood, taken 28 days after the second AZD1222 dose. The receptor set was obtained from an adult who received the AZD1222 COVID-19 vaccine.

The chain has TRBV6-5 and TRBJ1-6, with D possibly TRBD1 on 5 matching bases. Trimming shortened V by 2 bases and J by 6 bases, and 8 bases separated the two germline ends. Looked up from germline, CDR1 is MNHEY and CDR2 is SVGAGI. This CDR3 has 14 amino acids. CDR3: CASSYGAVNSPLHF. The CDR3 coding sequence is TGTGCCAGCAGTTACGGGGCGGTTAATTCACCCCTCCACTTT.

This chain joins TRBV24-1 and TRBJ2-1, with D possibly being TRBD1 (6 bases). Germline CDR1 KGHDR, CDR2 SFDVKD. The V end was cut by 0 bases, the J end by 2 bases, with 10 bases between. This CDR3 spans 16 amino acids. CDR3 sequence: CATSDLGGHTYNEQFF. The CDR3 bases are TGTGCCACCAGTGATTTGGGGGGCCATACCTACAATGAGCAGTTCTTC.

To note about this clone: At one end the junction does not follow the germline gene, possibly because of a read error. The chain employs TRBV5-1 and TRBJ2-1; 7 bases are shared with TRBD2. The CDR3 covers 16 residues. CDR1 and CDR2 from the germline V gene are SGHRS and YFSETQ. The CDR3 sequence is CASSPYGLVSNNEQFF. Here the CDR3 DNA reads TGCGCCAGCAGCCCCTACGGACTAGTCTCCAACAATGAGCAGTTCTTC.

The chain recombines TRBV27 with TRBJ2-3; D remains unclear. V shed 5 bases and J shed 0 bases, with 9 bases lying between them. The germline V gene encodes CDR1 MNHEY and CDR2 SMNVEV (reference sequence). The CDR3 is 14 amino acids. CDR3 in DNA: TGTGCCAGCAGTCCTCTTGTAAGCACAGATACGCAGTATTTT. It is translated as CASSPLVSTDTQYF.

The chain recombines TRBV10-3 with TRBJ2-7; 7 nucleotides line up with TRBD1. Germline V gene lookup returns CDR1 ENHRY and CDR2 SYGVKD. The V gene end was trimmed by 4 bases and the J gene end by 7 bases; junction bases not matched to a gene: 13. The CDR3 contains 15 residues. CDR3 coding DNA: TGTGCCATCAGTGTTGAAGGACAGGTGCTCTGGGAGCAGTACTTC. Amino acid sequence: CAISVEGQVLWEQYF.

The rearrangement uses TRBV3-1 (or the pseudogene TRBV3-2) and TRBJ2-7; no definite D call. The V gene lost 4 bases and the J gene lost 8 bases, with 18 bases spanning the gap. The CDR3 covers 14 residues. Germline CDR1 LGHDT, CDR2 YNNKEL (reference sequence). In nucleotides, the CDR3 is TGTGCCAGCAGCCCCCCTCGGATGGCTACGAAGCAGTACTTC. Amino acid sequence: CASSPPRMATKQYF.

This rearrangement joins TRBV28 to TRBJ1-1; no reliable D call. The germline V gene has CDR1 MDHEN and CDR2 SYDVKM. V lost 3 bases and J 3 bases, leaving 5 bases between the germline ends. The CDR3 length is 12 residues. The CDR3 coding sequence is TGTGCCAGCAGTTTCCCCGACACTGAAGCTTTCTTT. It is translated as CASSFPDTEAFF.

The rearrangement uses TRBV3-1 (or the pseudogene TRBV3-2) and TRBJ2-3; no clear D. CDR1 LGHDT and CDR2 YNNKEL come from the germline V gene (reference sequence). With 6 bases removed from V and 2 bases from J, the gap between germline ends came to 15 bases. The CDR3 totals 15 residues. The CDR3 loop reads CASSPIAGFTDTQYF. DNA for the CDR3: TGTGCCAGCAGTCCGATAGCAGGCTTCACAGATACGCAGTATTTT.

The genes are TRBV28 and TRBJ1-4; the D gene is possibly TRBD1 (6 bases). The CDR3 length is 14 residues. CDR1 is MDHEN and CDR2 is SYDVKM in the germline V gene. V shed 2 bases and J shed 8 bases, with 12 bases lying between them. In DNA, the CDR3 is TGTGCCAGCAGTTTAAATACAGGGCACGAAAAACTGTTTTTT. It codes for CASSLNTGHEKLFF.

The chain joins TRBV28 to TRBJ1-1; the match to TRBD1 covers 8 bases. Looked up from germline, CDR1 is MDHEN and CDR2 is SYDVKM. The V segment lost 5 bases and the J segment 4 bases; nucleotides outside the gene matches: 9. This CDR3 is 15 amino acids long. The CDR3 sequence: CASSAARQGFTEAFF. The DNA for the CDR3 is TGTGCCAGCAGTGCAGCCCGACAGGGGTTCACTGAAGCTTTCTTT.